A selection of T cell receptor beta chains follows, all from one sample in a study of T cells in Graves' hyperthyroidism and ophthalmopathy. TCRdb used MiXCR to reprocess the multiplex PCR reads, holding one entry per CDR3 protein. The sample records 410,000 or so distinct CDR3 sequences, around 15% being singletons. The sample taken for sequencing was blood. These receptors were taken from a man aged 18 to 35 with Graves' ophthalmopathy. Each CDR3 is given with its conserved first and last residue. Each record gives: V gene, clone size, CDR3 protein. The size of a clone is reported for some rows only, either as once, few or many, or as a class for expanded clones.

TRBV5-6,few,CASTPIGSVHEQYF
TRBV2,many,CASSERHLAGPSTDTQYF
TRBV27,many,CASKGGINEKLFF
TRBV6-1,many,CASSSSASSYEQYF
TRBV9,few,CASSQPAGGQYF
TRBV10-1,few,CASSETYDNEQFF
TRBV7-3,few,CASSSQTSGSTGELFF
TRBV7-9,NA,CASSMYSSDEQYF
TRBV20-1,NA,CSVAGGLNTGELFF
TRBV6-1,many,CASSASLAGSTGELFF
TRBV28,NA,CASSLVAGGPNTGELFF
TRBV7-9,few,CASSSPEAEAKNIQYF
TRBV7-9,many,CASSLVTGTGANVLTF
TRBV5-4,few,CASSFFDRDGNQPQHF
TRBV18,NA,CASSLLGRNNSPLHF
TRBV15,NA,CAASRYYREGRSETQYF
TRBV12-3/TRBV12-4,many,CASSTGTSDQETQYF
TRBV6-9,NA,CASSYRMVGRAFF
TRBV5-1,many,CASSSPGGANTGELFF
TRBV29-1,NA,CSDPSGETQYF
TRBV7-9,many,CASSSLTSRETQYF
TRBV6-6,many,CASSYPLNPDRGGADTQYF
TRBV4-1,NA,CASSQVGGGGPQHF
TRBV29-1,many,CSVEGRGLYEQYF
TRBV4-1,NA,CASSSRDQFNSPLHF
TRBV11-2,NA,CASSFLAGTGYEQYF
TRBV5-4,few,CASSGYKSRNTGELFF
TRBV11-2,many,CASSLEVTGHQETQYF
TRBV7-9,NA,CASSLRGNSGELFF
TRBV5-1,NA,CASSFTIILAGVKTQYF
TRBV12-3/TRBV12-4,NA,CASSLMPGQGSYEQYF
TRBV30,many,CAWSLQSNQPQHF
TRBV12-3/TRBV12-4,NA,CASSFRGGLAGAPQYF
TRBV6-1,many,CASSSLHEKLFF
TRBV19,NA,CASRGVTSGRYNEQFF
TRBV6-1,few,CASRGGPQPQHF
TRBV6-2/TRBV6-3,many,CASSSPHGETQYF
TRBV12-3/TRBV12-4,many,CASSLKANYGYTF
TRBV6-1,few,CATRKVGKGGYTF
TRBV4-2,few,CASSQAFAGGRYEQYF
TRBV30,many,CGLQGDSYEQYF
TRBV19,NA,CASSIVGAPNPLGYGYTF
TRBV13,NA,CASTPRGGPGSSGETQYF
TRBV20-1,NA,CSARVSYSGANVLTF
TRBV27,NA,CASSFGGTSGANVLTF
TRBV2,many,CASSDPDRRNYGYTF
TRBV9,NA,CASSVDQGTEQFF
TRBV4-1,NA,CASSQGQGEGGEQYF
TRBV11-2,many,CASSLGSPDTQYF
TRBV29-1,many,CSVGTGEDYGYTF
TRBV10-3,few,CAISDPGQGYSGANVLTF
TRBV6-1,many,CASSEAPGQEELFF
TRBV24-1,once,CATSADRASHEQYF
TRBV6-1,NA,CASSPTGASEKLFF
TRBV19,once,CASRNWAGGGYGYTF
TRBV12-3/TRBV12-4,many,CASSLARTDSNQPQHF
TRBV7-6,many,CASSSDGEQYF
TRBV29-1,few,CSVERDRVYNEQFF